These 24 T cell receptor beta chains were all obtained from the same sample, sequenced in a study of blood T cell repertoires in COVID-19. Only in-frame clones appear in the TCRdb table, and some are missing; sequencing was by immunoSEQ multiplex PCR. Of under 200,000 clones detected, about 83% appear once; the ten largest clones hold approximately 2.6%. Sequencing input: peripheral blood. These receptors came from an elderly woman with COVID-19, enrolled during active disease.

The rearrangement joins TRBV6-6 to TRBJ2-1, with D tentatively TRBD2 (6 bases). CDR1 is MNHNY, CDR2 SVGAGI, per germline (reference sequence). The CDR3 loop spans 17 amino acids. Trimming took 5 bases from V and 5 from J, leaving 22 bases between them. This CDR3 reads CASSQLSSGDLNNEQFF. The CDR3 nucleotides read TGTGCCAGCAGTCAATTAAGTTCGGGGGATCTCAACAATGAGCAGTTCTTC.

The chain links TRBV18 to TRBJ2-5; 10 nucleotides match TRBD2. CDR1 KGHSH and CDR2 LQKENI come from the germline V gene. This CDR3 contains 15 residues. Unmatched junction bases numbered 3, after V lost 1 base and J lost 4 bases. CDR3 sequence (DNA): TGTGCCAGCTCACCACTAGCGGGGGGAGCAGAGACCCAGTACTTC. This translates into CASSPLAGGAETQYF.

The gene calls are TRBV6-1 and TRBJ1-1, with 8 nucleotides matching TRBD1. The germline CDR1 and CDR2 sequences are MNHNS and SASEGT. The CDR3 runs to 14 residues. V dropped 3 bases and J dropped 6; count of bases not matched to a gene: 6. In DNA, the CDR3 is TGTGCCAGCAGTGATCGCAGGGGGCAGGCTGAAGCTTTCTTT. This gives the protein CASSDRRGQAEAFF.

This chain links TRBV27 with TRBJ1-6, with 7 bases matching TRBD1. The CDR3 is 14 residues long. CDR1 is MNHEY, CDR2 SMNVEV, per germline (reference sequence). V lost 8 bases, J lost 8 bases, and 9 bases stayed unmatched. The DNA of the CDR3 is TGTGCCAGCCGAATGGGACAGTTTGATTCACCCCTCCACTTT. The encoded protein is CASRMGQFDSPLHF.

This clone came up a few times. This chain connects TRBV30 to TRBJ2-1; 8 nucleotides agree with TRBD1. From germline, CDR1 is GTSNPN and CDR2 SVGIG (reference sequence). Trimming took 2 bases from V and 8 from J; bases not matched to a gene: 5. The CDR3 length is 13 residues. The CDR3 coding sequence is TGTGCCTGGAGTTCAGGGGGCAGGGATGAGCAGTTCTTC. It translates to CAWSSGGRDEQFF.

V and J are TRBV7-2 and TRBJ2-1; possible D gene TRBD2, 6 bases. Germline-derived CDR1 and CDR2 are SGHTA and FQGNSA. The CDR3 has 16 residues. Trimming shortened V by 3 bases and J by 1 base, and 13 bases separated the two germline ends. DNA of the CDR3: TGTGCCAGCAGCTTCAGTCCGGGACTTTCCTACAATGAGCAGTTCTTC. It translates to CASSFSPGLSYNEQFF.

This clone was seen a few times. V and J are TRBV19 and TRBJ1-2, with D possibly TRBD1 on 5 matching bases. The CDR3 contains 14 residues. Germline V lookup: CDR1 LNHDA, CDR2 SQIVND (reference sequence). V was pared by 8 bases and J by 4 bases, with 17 bases between. CDR3 sequence reads: CASRLRDEAYGYTF. The CDR3 nucleotides are TGTGCCAGTCGACTCAGGGATGAGGCCTATGGCTACACCTTC.

The chain employs TRBV6-6 and TRBJ2-5; 9 bases agree with TRBD1. This CDR3 is built from 15 residues. Trimming cost V 5 bases and J 5 bases; bases outside gene matches: 9. Germline V gene lookup returns CDR1 MNHNY and CDR2 SVGAGI (reference sequence). CDR3 in amino acids: CASSAPDRGRETQYF. The CDR3 bases are TGTGCCAGCAGTGCCCCGGACAGGGGCAGGGAGACCCAGTACTTC.

This clone has more than one count but fewer than ten. A read error may produce the germline difference seen at one junction end. The genes are TRBV18 and TRBJ2-7; 7 bases fit TRBD1. This CDR3 has 11 residues. Germline values: CDR1 KGHSH, CDR2 LQKENI. In nucleotides, the CDR3 is TGTGCCAGCTCAGAGGGACAGCGGTACAGCTTC. Residues: CASSEGQRYSF.

CDR3: CASSLGQVNQPQHF. Written as DNA, the CDR3 is TGTGCCAGCAGCTTAGGACAGGTCAATCAGCCCCAGCATTTT. This chain joins TRBV5-6 and TRBJ1-5; 7 nucleotides agree with TRBD1. Germline CDR1 and CDR2: SGHDT and YYEEEE. Losses at the gene ends were 2 bases for V and 3 bases for J; bases not matched to a gene: 2. There are 14 residues in the CDR3.

The J gene is TRBJ1-5, the V gene TRBV28; D remains unclear. V was pared by 7 bases and J by 0 bases, with 16 bases between. Germline lookup yields CDR1 MDHEN and CDR2 SYDVKM. The CDR3 spans 16 residues. For the CDR3, the DNA is TGTGCCAGCAAAGAGGGTAGTTACTATAGCAATCAGCCCCAGCATTTT. Its translation: CASKEGSYYSNQPQHF. The full variable domain, rest sourced from reference TRBV28 and TRBJ1-5, is DVKVTQSSRYLVKRTGEKVFLECVQDMDHENMFWYRQDPGLGLRLIYFSYDVKMKEKGDIPEGYSVSREKKERFSLILESASTNQTSMYLCASKEGSYYSNQPQHFGDGTRLSIL.

The chain links TRBV28 to TRBJ2-7; D gene ambiguous. The CDR3 totals 12 residues. In germline, CDR1 is MDHEN, CDR2 SYDVKM. The V gene lost 6 bases and the J gene lost 4 bases, with 10 bases spanning the gap. The CDR3 region is CASSPLRYEQYF. The CDR3 DNA follows: TGTGCCAGCAGCCCCCTGAGGTACGAGCAGTACTTC. Full variable domain (outside the CDR3, taken from reference TRBV28 and TRBJ2-7): DVKVTQSSRYLVKRTGEKVFLECVQDMDHENMFWYRQDPGLGLRLIYFSYDVKMKEKGDIPEGYSVSREKKERFSLILESASTNQTSMYLCASSPLRYEQYFGPGTRLTVT.

J is TRBJ2-3 and V is TRBV11-2; 12 bases fit TRBD2. CDR3 length: 16 residues. CDR1 and CDR2 (germline): SGHAT, FQNNGV. V was clipped by 4 bases and J by 3 bases; unmatched bases: 5. CDR3 bases: TGTGCCAGCAGCTCCAAGACTAGCGGGAGAACAGATACGCAGTATTTT. Translated: CASSSKTSGRTDTQYF.

V and J are TRBV5-4 and TRBJ2-7, with D possibly matching TRBD1 (5 bases). Trimming removed 0 bases from V and 2 bases from J, with 12 bases in between. The CDR3 totals 15 residues. CDR1 is SGHNT and CDR2 is YYREEE in the germline V gene (reference sequence). The chain's CDR3 is CASSLVGRATYEQYF. The DNA for the CDR3 is TGTGCCAGCAGCTTGGTAGGCAGGGCCACCTACGAGCAGTACTTC. Full variable domain (rest looked up from reference TRBV5-4 and TRBJ2-7): ETGVTQSPTHLIKTRGQQVTLRCSSQSGHNTVSWYQQALGQGPQFIFQYYREEENGRGNFPPRFSGLQFPNYSSELNVNALELDDSALYLCASSLVGRATYEQYFGPGTRLTVT.

This clone occurred once. V and J are TRBV11-2 and TRBJ2-1; D might be TRBD1 (6 bases). The CDR3 runs 16 residues. The V gene lost 5 bases and the J gene lost 7 bases, with 21 bases spanning the gap. Germline CDR1 SGHAT, CDR2 FQNNGV. In nucleotides, the CDR3 is TGTGCCAGCAGCCGCGGGCTTGGGGGCGGAAATAATGAGCAGTTCTTC. This translates into CASSRGLGGGNNEQFF.

The genes are TRBV19 and TRBJ1-3, with D possibly being TRBD1 (5 bases). The V gene lost 4 bases and the J gene lost 2 bases, with 12 bases spanning the gap. In germline, CDR1 is LNHDA, CDR2 SQIVND (reference sequence). This CDR3 has 15 amino acids. The chain's CDR3 is CASSTTRQPGNTIYF. DNA for the CDR3: TGTGCCAGTAGTACCACCAGACAGCCTGGAAACACCATATATTTT.

The rearrangement joins TRBV5-1 to TRBJ1-2; no reliable D call. V lost 4 bases and J lost 2, with 9 bases in between. CDR3 length: 13 amino acids. Germline CDR1 and CDR2: SGHRS and YFSETQ. The CDR3 nucleotides are TGCGCCAGCAGCCCAGTACCCAACTATGGCTACACCTTC. It codes for CASSPVPNYGYTF. Together with reference TRBV5-1 and TRBJ1-2, the CDR3 gives the full variable domain: KAGVTQTPRYLIKTRGQQVTLSCSPISGHRSVSWYQQTPGQGLQFLFEYFSETQRNKGNFPGRFSGRQFSNSRSEMNVSTLELGDSALYLCASSPVPNYGYTFGSGTRLTVV.

The chain employs TRBV19 and TRBJ2-7, with 13 bases fitting TRBD2. The CDR3 has 17 amino acids. With 10 bases clipped from V and 4 bases from J, the junction kept 16 bases outside the gene matches. CDR1 is LNHDA, CDR2 SQIVND, per germline (reference sequence). CDR3 coding DNA: TGTGCCAACCGCCGAATCAGGACTAGCGGGAGAATATACGAGCAGTACTTC. Amino acid sequence: CANRRIRTSGRIYEQYF.

The chain joins TRBV11-2 to TRBJ2-5; 16 bases fit TRBD2. The CDR3 contains 17 residues. The J segment lost 7 bases and the V segment lost 4 bases, leaving 9 bases of the junction unmatched. Germline-derived CDR1 and CDR2 are SGHAT and FQNNGV. CDR3 region: CASSSGLAGGPMVTQYF. Written as DNA, the CDR3 is TGTGCCAGCAGCTCGGGACTAGCGGGGGGGCCTATGGTGACCCAGTACTTC.

This sequence joins TRBV9 and TRBJ2-1; D is unclear. This CDR3 has 15 amino acids. Germline CDR1 reads SGDLS; CDR2 reads YYNGEE. The V gene lost 1 base and the J gene lost 2 bases, with 10 bases spanning the gap. DNA of the CDR3: TGTGCCAGCAGCGTAAGTGGGCTTCCCTACAATGAGCAGTTCTTC. Its protein product is CASSVSGLPYNEQFF.

The chain joins TRBV11-2 to TRBJ1-4; TRBD1 matches at 10 bases. Germline V gene sequence: CDR1 SGHAT, CDR2 FQNNGV. Germline trimming cut 5 bases from V and 5 bases from J; bases unmatched to any gene: 8. This CDR3 is built from 16 residues. The chain's CDR3 is CASSPWTGQGNEKLFF. CDR3 coding DNA: TGTGCCAGCAGCCCATGGACGGGACAGGGGAATGAAAAACTGTTTTTT. The whole variable domain, filled in from reference TRBV11-2 and TRBJ1-4, reads EAGVAQSPRYKIIEKRQSVAFWCNPISGHATLYWYQQILGQGPKLLIQFQNNGVVDDSQLPKDRFSAERLKGVDSTLKIQPAKLEDSAVYLCASSPWTGQGNEKLFFGSGTQLSVL.

V gene TRBV9 combines with J gene TRBJ2-2; D is ambiguous. The CDR3 is 14 residues long. The ends were cut back, 0 bases at V and 4 bases at J, with 7 bases in the middle. Germline lookup yields CDR1 SGDLS and CDR2 YYNGEE. For the CDR3, the DNA is TGTGCCAGCAGCGTAGTACAAGTCACCGGGGAGCTGTTTTTT. The encoded protein is CASSVVQVTGELFF.

J is TRBJ2-1 and V is TRBV30; tentatively, D is TRBD1 (7 bases). The CDR3 runs 16 residues. Germline lookup yields CDR1 GTSNPN and CDR2 SVGIG (reference sequence). V was pared by 0 bases and J by 3 bases, with 15 bases between. In DNA form, the CDR3 reads TGTGCCTGGAGTGTACAGGGGCGGGGCTACTACAATGAGCAGTTCTTC. It encodes CAWSVQGRGYYNEQFF.

The rearrangement links TRBV6-4 to TRBJ1-1; D unclear. Looked up from germline, CDR1 is MRHNA and CDR2 is SNTAGT. The CDR3 has 13 residues. Trimming stripped 6 bases from V and 3 bases from J, with 11 bases between. The CDR3 nucleotides are TGTGCCAGCAGCCTCTATACTGACACTGAAGCTTTCTTT. Protein sequence: CASSLYTDTEAFF.